A single sample gave rise to the 6 T cell receptor beta chains below, sequenced in a study of regulatory T cells in long-lasting Graves disease. CDR3 regions were amplified by Arm-PCR using iRepertoire HTBI primers to build TCR beta libraries. TCRdb re-called the multiplex PCR reads through MiXCR, storing one row per CDR3 protein. The sample lists 350,000 to 500,000 distinct CDR3 sequences; roughly 15% were seen once. Time point denoted: newly diagnosed GD, antithyroid drugs for less than 3 months. RNA from PBMCs was the source of the TCR library. This sample also appeared in a second study, on T cells in Graves' hyperthyroidism and ophthalmopathy.

The material was peripheral blood mononuclear cells (PBMCs), obtained at new diagnosis, from a patient treated with antithyroid drugs. The source of these receptors is a woman aged 18-29 years with Graves disease.

In this sample, this clonotype turned up a few times. The J gene is TRBJ2-3, the V gene TRBV6-5; a weak D match, TRBD2 (5 bases). Germline CDR1 and CDR2: MNHEY and SVGAGI. With 2 bases removed from V and 2 bases from J, the gap between germline ends came to 11 bases. The CDR3 length is 15 residues. The CDR3 reads CASSYRAGPTDTQYF. CDR3 sequence (DNA): TGTGCCAGCAGTTACCGCGCGGGCCCCACAGATACGCAGTATTTT.

This clonotype came up a few times. The chain recombines TRBV12-3 or TRBV12-4 with TRBJ1-2, with 10 bases matching TRBD1. The CDR3 spans 17 residues. Unmatched junction bases numbered 15, after V lost 5 bases and J lost 6 bases. The DNA for the CDR3 is TGTGCCAGCAGTCCCCCCCCGGGACAGGGGAGGTGGAATGGCTACACCTTC. Amino acids: CASSPPPGQGRWNGYTF.

This clonotype occurred many times. The chain joins TRBV6-1 to TRBJ2-7; 9 bases agree with TRBD1. The V and J ends lost 7 bases and 7 bases, in that order; junction bases with no gene match: 8. The CDR3 runs 13 residues. Germline V gene lookup returns CDR1 MNHNS and CDR2 SASEGT. CDR3 bases: TGTGCCAGCACCGGGGACAGGGTGTGGGAGCAGTACTTC. Amino acids: CASTGDRVWEQYF.

This clonotype was observed at least ten times. The chain employs TRBV5-1 and TRBJ2-7; 8 nucleotides line up with TRBD2. Germline V gives CDR1 SGHRS, CDR2 YFSETQ. V lost 2 bases to trimming and J lost 0 bases; unmatched junction nucleotides: 4. The length of the CDR3 is 15 residues. In nucleotides, the CDR3 is TGCGCCAGCAGCTTCGCCAGCGGGAGCTCCTACGAGCAGTACTTC. This translates into CASSFASGSSYEQYF.

The chain has TRBV6-5 and TRBJ2-6, with 8 nucleotides matching TRBD2. CDR3 length equals 19 residues. Germline lookup yields CDR1 MNHEY and CDR2 SVGAGI. Trimming removed 4 bases from V and 4 bases from J; junction bases left unmatched: 15. CDR3 region: CASSSVLAGTGKGANVLTF. CDR3 in DNA: TGTGCCAGCAGTTCCGTTTTAGCGGGAACGGGTAAAGGGGCCAACGTCCTGACTTTC.

The chain recombines TRBV6-5 with TRBJ2-3; possible D gene TRBD2, 5 bases. This CDR3 comprises 15 residues. Looked up from germline, CDR1 is MNHEY and CDR2 is SVGAGI. Trimming pared 0 bases from V and 2 bases from J, leaving 9 bases between. Here the CDR3 DNA reads TGTGCCAGCAGTTACTCGATGACTAACACAGATACGCAGTATTTT. Its translation: CASSYSMTNTDTQYF.